This TCR beta chain comes out of a study of T cells after yellow fever vaccination. Overall study results and limits: Most clones from primary vaccination resurfaced after the booster (approximately 97% CD4, around 90% CD8).

TCRdb reanalysed the 5' RACE reads using MiXCR and keeps one entry per CDR3 protein. The table shows just under 85,000 distinct CDR3 sequences, with 13% occurring only once. The length of the CDR3 is 13 residues. Trimming left V 4 bases short and J 5 bases short, with 14 bases between. The germline gives CDR1 SQVTM, CDR2 ANQGSEA. This clonotype has only a few counts. Sequences were derived from CD8+ T cells not binding an NS4B(214-222) dextramer, sorted from PBMCs, sampled 21 days after the first yellow fever vaccination. The chain combines TRBV29-1 with TRBJ1-1, with a tentative D call TRBD1 (5 bases). The origin of this receptor is a man younger than 35 who received the YFV17D yellow fever vaccine. The CDR3: CSVGWGASTEAFF. DNA for the CDR3: TGCAGCGTTGGGTGGGGCGCTTCTACTGAAGCTTTCTTT. Complete variable domain (other parts from reference TRBV29-1 and TRBJ1-1): SAVISQKPSRDICQRGTSLTIQCQVDSQVTMMFWYRQQPGQSLTLIATANQGSEATYESGFVIDKFPISRPNLTFSTLTVSNMSPEDSSIYLCSVGWGASTEAFFGQGTRLTVV.